Listed below are T cell receptor beta chains from one sample, sequenced in a study of T-cell memory formation after mild COVID-19. TCRdb called the 5' RACE reads again in MiXCR, with one record for every CDR3 protein. The table shows roughly 100,000 distinct CDR3 sequences, with over 10% occurring only once. Sequencing was carried out using PBMCs or a T cell subset sorted from them (not recorded which). Every receptor here comes from an adult woman who had mild COVID-19 (a few samples of this study predate the infection). Cell type and time point are not known. Each CDR3 is given with its conserved first and last residue. Fields, in order: CDR3 protein, CDR3 DNA, V gene, D gene, J gene, clone size. D genes are given only for firm matches. Size tells how often a clone was seen (once, few, many) or the class of an expanded clone, and some rows leave it out.

CASSAVAGGADTQYF TGTGCCAGCAGTGCGGTAGCGGGAGGGGCAGATACGCAGTATTTT TRBV6-5 TRBD2 TRBJ2-3 many
CASSPRLAGELKETQYF TGTGCCAGCAGCCCGAGGCTAGCGGGAGAACTTAAAGAGACCCAGTACTTC TRBV7-9 TRBD2 TRBJ2-5 NA
CASSLTQETQYF TGTGCCAGCAGCTTGACCCAAGAGACCCAGTACTTC TRBV5-6 NA TRBJ2-5 few
CASSSAGVRGDEQFF TGCGCCAGCAGCTCAGCCGGGGTCCGAGGGGATGAGCAGTTCTTC TRBV5-1 NA TRBJ2-1 many
CASSQLAGGTYEQYF TGTGCCAGCAGCCAACTAGCGGGGGGGACCTACGAGCAGTACTTC TRBV12-3/TRBV12-4 TRBD2 TRBJ2-7 few
CASEETGVNQPQHF TGTGCCAGCGAAGAAACAGGCGTTAATCAGCCCCAGCATTTT TRBV6-2/TRBV6-3 NA TRBJ1-5 NA
CASRSGTESYEQYF TGTGCCAGCAGATCAGGGACGGAGTCCTACGAGCAGTACTTC TRBV7-9 NA TRBJ2-7 NA
CASSQRGASYEQYF TGTGCCAGCAGCCAGCGGGGGGCCTCCTACGAGCAGTACTTC TRBV27 TRBD2 TRBJ2-7 NA
CASSLPAFEASRTDTQYF TGTGCCAGCAGTTTACCCGCGTTCGAGGCTTCTCGCACAGATACGCAGTATTTT TRBV7-9 NA TRBJ2-3 NA
CASSQDSRMNTEAFF TGTGCCAGTTCTCAGGACAGCCGCATGAACACTGAAGCTTTCTTT TRBV12-3/TRBV12-4 NA TRBJ1-1 many
CASTPIPGQTNYEQYF TGTGCCAGCACCCCAATTCCGGGACAGACTAACTACGAGCAGTACTTC TRBV3-2 NA TRBJ2-7 NA
CASSTRQGGLTNEKLFF TGCGCCAGCAGCACGAGACAGGGAGGCCTAACTAATGAAAAACTGTTTTTT TRBV4-3 TRBD1 TRBJ1-4 NA
CSVEERGLEQFF TGCAGCGTTGAAGAGAGGGGTTTAGAGCAGTTCTTC TRBV29-1 NA TRBJ2-1 NA
CASSFTGVDEQYF TGTGCCAGCAGCTTTACAGGGGTAGACGAGCAGTACTTC TRBV7-9 TRBD1 TRBJ2-7 many
CASRTFDISNEKLFF TGTGCCAGCAGAACCTTCGACATAAGTAATGAAAAACTGTTTTTT TRBV6-6 NA TRBJ1-4 NA
CASSKAYAGMRTGELFF TGTGCCAGCAGCAAAGCGTATGCAGGGATGAGGACCGGGGAGCTGTTTTTT TRBV21-1 NA TRBJ2-2 NA
CASSLPLGQKYEQYF TGTGCCAGCAGCTTACCCTTGGGACAGAAATACGAGCAGTACTTC TRBV5-5 TRBD1 TRBJ2-7 few
CAWTSQGGRTEAFF TGTGCCTGGACCTCACAGGGAGGAAGGACTGAAGCTTTCTTT TRBV30 NA TRBJ1-1 few
CASGPNTGELFF TGTGCCAGCGGGCCAAACACCGGGGAGCTGTTTTTT TRBV12-3/TRBV12-4 NA TRBJ2-2 NA
CASSIIPPDRGRAEAFF TGTGCCAGTAGTATTATCCCTCCGGACAGGGGGCGAGCTGAAGCTTTCTTT TRBV19 TRBD1 TRBJ1-1 NA
CASSQEILRGKSPETQYF TGTGCCAGCAGCCAAGAAATATTGAGGGGAAAGAGCCCGGAGACCCAGTACTTC TRBV14 NA TRBJ2-5 NA
CSARPGGPDEQFF TGCAGTGCTAGACCGGGAGGGCCCGATGAGCAGTTCTTC TRBV20-1 TRBD2 TRBJ2-1 NA
CASSLSLNEQFF TGTGCCAGCAGCTTATCGCTTAATGAGCAGTTCTTC TRBV7-9 NA TRBJ2-1 few
CASSPTSSGGYNEQFF TGCGCCAGCAGCCCCACATCCAGCGGGGGCTACAATGAGCAGTTCTTC TRBV5-1 TRBD2 TRBJ2-1 many
CASSLVPLPGDDEAFF TGTGCCAGCAGTTTAGTGCCCCTGCCAGGGGACGATGAAGCTTTCTTT TRBV12-3/TRBV12-4 NA TRBJ1-1 NA
CSARTGLAAYSYNEQFF TGCAGTGCTCGGACGGGACTAGCGGCCTACTCCTACAATGAGCAGTTCTTC TRBV20-1 TRBD2 TRBJ2-1 NA
CASREGAGQPQHF TGCGCCAGCAGGGAGGGGGCCGGTCAGCCCCAGCATTTT TRBV10-2 TRBD1 TRBJ1-5 NA
CAISEGMIPYQPQHF TGTGCCATCAGTGAGGGGATGATTCCCTATCAGCCCCAGCATTTT TRBV10-3 NA TRBJ1-5 NA
CASSESEGTYEQYF TGTGCCAGCAGTGAATCAGAGGGAACCTACGAGCAGTACTTC TRBV25-1 NA TRBJ2-7 few
CASSLDRPYEQYF TGTGCCAGCAGCTTAGACCGACCCTACGAGCAGTACTTC TRBV6-5 NA TRBJ2-7 many
CASSTGPEIGNTEAFF TGTGCCAGCTCGACAGGGCCCGAAATTGGGAACACTGAAGCTTTCTTT TRBV12-3/TRBV12-4 TRBD1 TRBJ1-1 NA
CASSVRGGADTQYF TGCGCCAGCAGCGTGCGTGGGGGCGCAGATACGCAGTATTTT TRBV5-1 NA TRBJ2-3 many
CASSILAGVDGELFF TGTGCCAGTAGTATACTAGCGGGAGTGGACGGGGAGCTGTTTTTT TRBV19 TRBD2 TRBJ2-2 few
CASSQRLAGYNEQFF TGCGCCAGCAGCCAACGACTAGCGGGGTACAATGAGCAGTTCTTC TRBV4-3 TRBD2 TRBJ2-1 NA
CASSAGEGARWELFF TGTGCCAGCAGCGCTGGTGAGGGGGCGCGTTGGGAGCTGTTTTTT TRBV9 TRBD1 TRBJ2-2 few
CASSPTSGQNNEQFF TGTGCCAGCAGCCCGACTAGCGGACAGAACAATGAGCAGTTCTTC TRBV13 TRBD2 TRBJ2-1 NA
CASSYGTGDTDTQYF TGTGCCAGCAGCTACGGGACAGGGGATACAGATACGCAGTATTTT TRBV7-9 TRBD1 TRBJ2-3 few
CASMGLNEKLFF TGTGCCAGCATGGGTTTAAATGAAAAACTGTTTTTT TRBV6-6 NA TRBJ1-4 few
CSARDQRGTYEQYF TGCAGTGCTAGAGACCAGCGGGGTACCTACGAGCAGTACTTC TRBV20-1 TRBD2 TRBJ2-7 NA
CASSEGQMNTGELFF TGTGCCAGCAGCGAGGGACAGATGAACACCGGGGAGCTGTTTTTT TRBV9 TRBD1 TRBJ2-2 NA
CATSGGLAGPSYEQYF TGTGCCACCAGCGGAGGACTAGCGGGCCCCTCCTACGAGCAGTACTTC TRBV15 TRBD2 TRBJ2-7 few
CASSQVRAGQPYEQYF TGCGCCAGCAGCCAAGTGAGGGCGGGACAGCCCTACGAGCAGTACTTC TRBV4-1 NA TRBJ2-7 few
CASSSGNYGYTF TGTGCCAGCAGCTCTGGGAACTATGGCTACACCTTC TRBV7-9 NA TRBJ1-2 NA